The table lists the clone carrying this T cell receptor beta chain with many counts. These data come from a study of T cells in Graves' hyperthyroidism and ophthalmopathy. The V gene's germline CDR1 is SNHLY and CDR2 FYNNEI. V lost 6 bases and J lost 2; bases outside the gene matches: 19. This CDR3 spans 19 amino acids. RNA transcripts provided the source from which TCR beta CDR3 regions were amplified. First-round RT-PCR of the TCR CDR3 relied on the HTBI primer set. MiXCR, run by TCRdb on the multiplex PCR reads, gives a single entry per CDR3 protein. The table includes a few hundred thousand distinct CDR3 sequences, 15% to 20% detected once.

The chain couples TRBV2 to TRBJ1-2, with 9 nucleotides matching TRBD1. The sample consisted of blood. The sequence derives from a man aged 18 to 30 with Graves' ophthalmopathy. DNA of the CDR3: TGTGCCAGCAGCGGGTGGGACAGGGAAATGTTTGGGTCCAACTATGGCTACACCTTC. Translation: CASSGWDREMFGSNYGYTF.